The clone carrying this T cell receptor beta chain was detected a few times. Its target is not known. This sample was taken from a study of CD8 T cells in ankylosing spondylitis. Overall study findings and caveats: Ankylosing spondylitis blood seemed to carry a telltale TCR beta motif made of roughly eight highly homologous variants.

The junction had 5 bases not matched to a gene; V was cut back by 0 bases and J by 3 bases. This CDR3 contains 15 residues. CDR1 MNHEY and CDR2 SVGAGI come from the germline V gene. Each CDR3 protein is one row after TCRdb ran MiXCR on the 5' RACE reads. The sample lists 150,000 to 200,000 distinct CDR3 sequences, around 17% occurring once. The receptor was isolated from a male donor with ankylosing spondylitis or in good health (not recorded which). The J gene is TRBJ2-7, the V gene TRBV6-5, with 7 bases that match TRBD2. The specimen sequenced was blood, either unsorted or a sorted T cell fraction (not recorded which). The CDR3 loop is CASSYSEAGIYEQYF. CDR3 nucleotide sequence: TGTGCCAGCAGTTACTCAGAAGCGGGAATCTACGAGCAGTACTTC.